This T cell receptor beta chain comes out of a study of blood T cell repertoires in COVID-19. Study in general: T cells, B-cell-depleted T cells, or PBMCs provided the cDNA or gDNA that served as material.

As processed by the authors: From reference gene primer amplification, estimates of nucleated cell counts were derived. Profiling relied on immunoSEQ multiplex PCR, and the TCRdb table lists in-frame clones only, not all of them. V, J and clone size were drawn from that table, and D and trimming were deduced from the DNA. The data hold 150,000 to 200,000 clones, with more than 75% observed a single time. V was pared by 7 bases and J by 3 bases, with 8 bases of the junction left unmatched. The length of the CDR3 is 14 residues. Germline-derived CDR1 and CDR2 are GTSNPN and SVGIG (reference sequence). This clone was seen just once. Patients from Seattle were sampled longitudinally, starting during active infection.

The chain carries TRBV30 and TRBJ2-1; 8 bases are shared with TRBD1. Sequenced material: peripheral blood. The receptor's source is a woman aged 65 to 85 with COVID-19, enrolled during active disease. CDR3 DNA: TGTGCCTCCAGGGGGCAGAAACTCTACAATGAGCAGTTCTTC. Encoded protein: CASRGQKLYNEQFF. Using reference TRBV30 and TRBJ2-1 for the parts outside the CDR3, the full variable domain is SQTIHQWPATLVQPVGSPLSLECTVEGTSNPNLYWYRQAAGRGLQLLFYSVGIGQISSEVPQNLSASRPQDRQFILSSKKLLLSDSGFYLCASRGQKLYNEQFFGPGTRLTVL.